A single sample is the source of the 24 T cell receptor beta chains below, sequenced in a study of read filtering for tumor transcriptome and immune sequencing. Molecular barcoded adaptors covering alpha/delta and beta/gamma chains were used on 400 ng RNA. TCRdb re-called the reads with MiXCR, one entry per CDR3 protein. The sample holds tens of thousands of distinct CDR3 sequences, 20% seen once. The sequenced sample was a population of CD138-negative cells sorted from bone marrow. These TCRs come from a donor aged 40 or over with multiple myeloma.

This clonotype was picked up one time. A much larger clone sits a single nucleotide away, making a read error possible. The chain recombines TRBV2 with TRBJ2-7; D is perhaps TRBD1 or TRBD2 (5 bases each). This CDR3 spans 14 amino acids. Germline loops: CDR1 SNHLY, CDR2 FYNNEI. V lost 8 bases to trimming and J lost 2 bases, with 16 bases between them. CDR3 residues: CASLRGVSTYEQYF. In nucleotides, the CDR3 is TGTGCCAGCCTTAGAGGGGTCTCCACCTACGAGCAGTACTTC.

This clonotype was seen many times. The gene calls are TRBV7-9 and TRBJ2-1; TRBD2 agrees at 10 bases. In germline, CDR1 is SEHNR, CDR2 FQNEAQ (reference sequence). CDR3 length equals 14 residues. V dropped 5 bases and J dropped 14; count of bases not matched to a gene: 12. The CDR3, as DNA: TGTGCCAGCAGCACAGATGCTAGCGGGGGCCGGGAGTTCTTC. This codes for CASSTDASGGREFF. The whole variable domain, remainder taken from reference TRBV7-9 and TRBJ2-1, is DTGVSQNPRHKITKRGQNVTFRCDPISEHNRLYWYRQTLGQGPEFLTYFQNEAQLEKSRLLSDRFSAERPKGSFSTLEIQRTEQGDSAMYLCASSTDASGGREFFGPGTRLTVL.

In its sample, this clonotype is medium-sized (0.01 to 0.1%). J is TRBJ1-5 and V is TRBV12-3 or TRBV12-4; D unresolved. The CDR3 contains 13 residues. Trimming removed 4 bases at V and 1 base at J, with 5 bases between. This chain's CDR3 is CASSSSSNQPQHF. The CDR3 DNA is TGTGCCAGCAGTTCGTCGAGCAATCAGCCCCAGCATTTT.

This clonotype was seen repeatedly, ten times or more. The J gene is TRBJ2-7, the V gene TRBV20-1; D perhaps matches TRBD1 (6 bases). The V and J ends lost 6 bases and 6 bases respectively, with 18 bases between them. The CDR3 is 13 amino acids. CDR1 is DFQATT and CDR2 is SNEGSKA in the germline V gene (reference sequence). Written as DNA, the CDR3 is TGCAGTGCAAACAGGGTCTCTAAGGCCGAGCAGTACTTC. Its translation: CSANRVSKAEQYF.

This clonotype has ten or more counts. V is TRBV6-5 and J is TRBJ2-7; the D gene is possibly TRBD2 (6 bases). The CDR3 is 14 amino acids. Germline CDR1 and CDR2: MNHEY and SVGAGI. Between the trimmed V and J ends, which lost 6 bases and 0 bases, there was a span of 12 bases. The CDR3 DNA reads TGTGCCAGCAGAGCTGGGGGGAGCTCCTACGAGCAGTACTTC. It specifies CASRAGGSSYEQYF.

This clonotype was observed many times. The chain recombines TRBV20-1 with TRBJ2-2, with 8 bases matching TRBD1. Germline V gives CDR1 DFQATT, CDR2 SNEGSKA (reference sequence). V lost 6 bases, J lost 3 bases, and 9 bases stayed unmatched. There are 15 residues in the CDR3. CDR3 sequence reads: CSAGQGTGDTGELFF. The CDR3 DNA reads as TGCAGTGCAGGACAGGGAACGGGGGACACCGGGGAGCTGTTTTTT.

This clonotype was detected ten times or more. The CDR3 reads CASGLGFGETQYF. Here the CDR3 DNA reads TGTGCCAGCGGCTTGGGCTTCGGAGAGACCCAGTACTTC. The chain is built from TRBV12-3 or TRBV12-4 and TRBJ2-5; D is undetermined. V lost 8 bases, J lost 4 bases, and 14 bases lay in between. CDR3 length: 13 amino acids.

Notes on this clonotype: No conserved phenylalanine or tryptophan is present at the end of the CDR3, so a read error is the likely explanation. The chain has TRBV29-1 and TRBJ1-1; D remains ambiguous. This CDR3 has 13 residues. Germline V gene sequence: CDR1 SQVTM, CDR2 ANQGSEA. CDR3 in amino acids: CSVKNKENAEAFS. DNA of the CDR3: TGCAGCGTGAAAAACAAAGAGAACGCTGAAGCTTTCTCT.

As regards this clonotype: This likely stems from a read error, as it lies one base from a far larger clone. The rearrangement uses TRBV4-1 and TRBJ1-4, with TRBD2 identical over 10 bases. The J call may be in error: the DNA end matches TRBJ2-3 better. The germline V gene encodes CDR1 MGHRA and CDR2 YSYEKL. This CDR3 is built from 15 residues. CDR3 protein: CASSIAGGRIDTQYF. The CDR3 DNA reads TGCGCCAGCAGTATAGCGGGAGGCCGCATAGATACGCAGTATTTT.

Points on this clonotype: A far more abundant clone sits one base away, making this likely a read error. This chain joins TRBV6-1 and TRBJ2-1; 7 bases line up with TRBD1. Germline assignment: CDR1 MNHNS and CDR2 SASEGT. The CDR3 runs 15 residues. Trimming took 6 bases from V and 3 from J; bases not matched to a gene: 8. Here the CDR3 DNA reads TGTGCCAGCAGGATGACAGGGTACAGCTACAATGAGCAGTTCTTC. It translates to CASRMTGYSYNEQFF.

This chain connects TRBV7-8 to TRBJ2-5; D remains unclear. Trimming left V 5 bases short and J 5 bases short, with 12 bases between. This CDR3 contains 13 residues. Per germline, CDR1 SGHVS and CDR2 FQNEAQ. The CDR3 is CASSVAGDETQYF. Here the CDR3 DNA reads TGTGCCAGCAGCGTGGCAGGAGACGAGACCCAGTACTTC.

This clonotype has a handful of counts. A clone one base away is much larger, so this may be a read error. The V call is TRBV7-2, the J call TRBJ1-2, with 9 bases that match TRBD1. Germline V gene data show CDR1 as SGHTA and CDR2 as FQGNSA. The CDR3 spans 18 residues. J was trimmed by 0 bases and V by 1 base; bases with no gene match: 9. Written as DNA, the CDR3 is TGTGCCAGCAGCTTAGTGGGGGGACAGGGATATTCTAACTATGGCTACACCTTC. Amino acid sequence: CASSLVGGQGYSNYGYTF.

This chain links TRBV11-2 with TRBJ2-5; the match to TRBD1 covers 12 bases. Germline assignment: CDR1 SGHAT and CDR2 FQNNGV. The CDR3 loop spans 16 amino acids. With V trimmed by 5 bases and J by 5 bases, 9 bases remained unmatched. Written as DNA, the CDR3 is TGTGCCAGCAGCCGTCCCGGGACAGGGGGCGGGGAGACCCAGTACTTC. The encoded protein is CASSRPGTGGGETQYF.

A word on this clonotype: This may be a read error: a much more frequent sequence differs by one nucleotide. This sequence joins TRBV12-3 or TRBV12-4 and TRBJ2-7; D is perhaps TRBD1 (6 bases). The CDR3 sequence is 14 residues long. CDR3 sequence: CASNRGGFAYGQYF. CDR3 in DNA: TGTGCCAGCAATCGAGGGGGTTTCGCATACGGGCAGTACTTC.

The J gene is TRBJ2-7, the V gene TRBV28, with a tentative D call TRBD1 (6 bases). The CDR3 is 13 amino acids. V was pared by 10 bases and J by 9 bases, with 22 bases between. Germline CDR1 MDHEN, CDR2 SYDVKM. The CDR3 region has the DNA TGTGCCACCTGGGGGCCGTTACGGTTTGTGCAGTACTTC. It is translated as CATWGPLRFVQYF.

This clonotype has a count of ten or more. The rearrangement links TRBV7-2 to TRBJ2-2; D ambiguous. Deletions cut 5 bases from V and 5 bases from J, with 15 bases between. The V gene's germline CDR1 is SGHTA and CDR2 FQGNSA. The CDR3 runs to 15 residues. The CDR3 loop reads CASSPSGGQTGELFF. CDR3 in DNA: TGTGCCAGCAGCCCCTCGGGTGGGCAGACCGGGGAGCTGTTTTTT.

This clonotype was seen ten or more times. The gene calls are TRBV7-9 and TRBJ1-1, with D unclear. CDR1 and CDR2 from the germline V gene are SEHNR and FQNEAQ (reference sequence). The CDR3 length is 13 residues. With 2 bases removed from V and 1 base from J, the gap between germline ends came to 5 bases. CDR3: CASSLSENTEAFF. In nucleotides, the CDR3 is TGTGCCAGCAGCTTATCGGAGAACACTGAAGCTTTCTTT.

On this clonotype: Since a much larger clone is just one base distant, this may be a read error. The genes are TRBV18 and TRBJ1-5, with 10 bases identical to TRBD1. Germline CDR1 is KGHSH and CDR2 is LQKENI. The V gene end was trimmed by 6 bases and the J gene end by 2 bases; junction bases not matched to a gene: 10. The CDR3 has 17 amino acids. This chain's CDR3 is CASSRQGALSGNQPQHF. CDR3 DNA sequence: TGTGCCAGCTCGCGACAGGGGGCGCTTAGTGGCAATCAGCCCCAGCATTTT.

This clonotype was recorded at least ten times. CDR3 bases: TGTGCCAGCAGTAACCCCGGGACAGGGGATGGGGCCAACGTCCTGACTTTC. As protein: CASSNPGTGDGANVLTF. The V call is TRBV6-6, the J call TRBJ2-6; 10 bases line up with TRBD1. The CDR3 spans 17 residues. V shed 5 bases, J shed 3 bases, and the junction held 7 bases outside the gene matches. Germline V gene sequence: CDR1 MNHNY, CDR2 SVGAGI (reference sequence).

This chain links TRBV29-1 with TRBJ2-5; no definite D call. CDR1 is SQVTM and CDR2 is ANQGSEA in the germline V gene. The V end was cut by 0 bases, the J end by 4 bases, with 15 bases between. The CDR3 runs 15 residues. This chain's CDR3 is CSVEDSRGLPETQYF. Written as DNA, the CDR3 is TGCAGCGTTGAAGATTCTCGAGGCCTCCCAGAGACCCAGTACTTC.

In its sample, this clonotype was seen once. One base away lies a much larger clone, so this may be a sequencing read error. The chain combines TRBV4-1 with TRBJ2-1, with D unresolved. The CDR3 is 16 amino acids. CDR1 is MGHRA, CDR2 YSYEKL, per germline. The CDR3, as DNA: TGCGCCAGCAGCCAAGACAATCGGCAGTCCTACAATGAGCGGTTCTTC. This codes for CASSQDNRQSYNERFF.

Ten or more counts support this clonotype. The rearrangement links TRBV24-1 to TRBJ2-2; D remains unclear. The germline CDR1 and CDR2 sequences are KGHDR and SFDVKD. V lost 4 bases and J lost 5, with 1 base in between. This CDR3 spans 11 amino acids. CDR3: CATSETGELFF. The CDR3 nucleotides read TGTGCCACCAGTGAAACCGGGGAGCTGTTTTTT.

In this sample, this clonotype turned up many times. The CDR3 DNA is TGTGCCAGCAGTGTCTGGGGCTCTGGAAACACCATATATTTT. Protein: CASSVWGSGNTIYF. The chain couples TRBV5-4 to TRBJ1-3; D uncertain. The CDR3 length is 14 residues. Between the trimmed V and J ends, which lost 5 bases and 0 bases, there was a span of 9 bases. The germline V gene has CDR1 SGHNT and CDR2 YYREEE (reference sequence).

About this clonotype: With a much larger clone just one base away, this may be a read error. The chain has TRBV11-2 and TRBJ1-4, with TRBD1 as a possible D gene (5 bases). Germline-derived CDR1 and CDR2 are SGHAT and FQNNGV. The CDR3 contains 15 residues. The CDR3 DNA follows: TGTGCCAGCAACAACGGGGGAACCACTAATGAAAAACTGGTTTTT. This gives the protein CASNNGGTTNEKLVF.